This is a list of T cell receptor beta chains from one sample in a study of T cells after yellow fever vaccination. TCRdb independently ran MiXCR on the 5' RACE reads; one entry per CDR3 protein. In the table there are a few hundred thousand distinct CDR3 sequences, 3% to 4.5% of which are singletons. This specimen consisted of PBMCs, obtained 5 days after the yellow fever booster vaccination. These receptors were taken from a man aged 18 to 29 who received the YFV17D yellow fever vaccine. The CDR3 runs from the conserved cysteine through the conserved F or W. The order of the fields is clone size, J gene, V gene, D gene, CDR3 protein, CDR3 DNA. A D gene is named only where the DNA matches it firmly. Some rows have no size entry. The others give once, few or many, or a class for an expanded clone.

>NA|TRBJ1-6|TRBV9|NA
CASSVGVGRRNSPLHF
TGTGCCAGCAGCGTGGGGGTCGGACGGCGAAATTCACCCCTCCACTTT
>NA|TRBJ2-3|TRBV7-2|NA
CASSLRSVSTVTQYF
TGTGCCAGCAGCTTAAGGTCCGTCAGCACAGTTACGCAGTATTTT
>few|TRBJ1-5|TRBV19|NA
CASSIGRVNQPQHF
TGTGCCAGTAGTATAGGGAGGGTTAATCAGCCCCAGCATTTT
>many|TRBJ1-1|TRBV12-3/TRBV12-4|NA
CASSLRVLNTEAFF
TGTGCCAGCAGTTTAAGGGTCTTGAACACTGAAGCTTTCTTT
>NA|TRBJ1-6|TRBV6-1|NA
CASSEATGSPLHF
TGTGCCAGCAGTGAGGCGACAGGATCACCCCTCCACTTT
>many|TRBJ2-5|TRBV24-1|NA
CATSGPGTAETQYF
TGTGCCACCAGTGGCCCCGGAACGGCAGAGACCCAGTACTTC
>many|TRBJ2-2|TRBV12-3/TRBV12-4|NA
CASTTRSGANTGELFF
TGTGCCAGCACCACAAGGTCGGGAGCTAACACCGGGGAGCTGTTTTTT
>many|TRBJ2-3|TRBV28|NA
CASTIGGRPSTDTQYF
TGTGCCAGCACCATCGGAGGGCGACCTAGCACAGATACGCAGTATTTT
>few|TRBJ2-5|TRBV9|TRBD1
CARDDRVVETQYF
TGTGCCAGGGATGACAGGGTCGTCGAGACCCAGTACTTC
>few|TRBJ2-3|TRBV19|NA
CASSIEPDTQYF
TGTGCCAGTAGTATCGAACCGGACACGCAGTATTTT
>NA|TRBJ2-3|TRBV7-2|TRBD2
CASSLYPTGAGGADTQYF
TGTGCCAGCAGCTTGTACCCTACTGGGGCGGGGGGCGCAGATACGCAGTATTTT
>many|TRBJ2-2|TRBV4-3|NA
CASSPDPGPNTGELFF
TGCGCCAGCAGCCCAGACCCGGGTCCTAACACCGGGGAGCTGTTTTTT
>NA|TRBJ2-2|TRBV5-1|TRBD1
CASSLTGARDDTGELFF
TGCGCCAGCAGCTTGACAGGGGCCCGAGACGACACCGGGGAGCTGTTTTTT
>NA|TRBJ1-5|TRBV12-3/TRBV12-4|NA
CASSRGDQPQHF
TGTGCCAGCAGCCGGGGGGACCAGCCCCAGCATTTT
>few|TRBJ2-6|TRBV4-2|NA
CASSQDVRAGANVLTF
TGTGCCAGCAGCCAAGATGTCAGGGCTGGGGCCAACGTCCTGACTTTC
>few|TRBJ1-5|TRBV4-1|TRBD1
CASSQGQGQAVQPQHF
TGCGCCAGCAGCCAAGGACAGGGTCAGGCGGTCCAGCCCCAGCATTTT
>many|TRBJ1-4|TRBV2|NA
CASSRGAGEKLFF
TGTGCCAGCAGTCGGGGGGCAGGAGAAAAACTGTTTTTT
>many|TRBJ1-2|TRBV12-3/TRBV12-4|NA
CASSLWGRANYGYTF
TGTGCCAGCAGCTTATGGGGGAGAGCTAACTATGGCTACACCTTC
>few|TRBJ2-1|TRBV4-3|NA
CASSQDGSTYNEQFF
TGCGCCAGCAGCCAAGACGGGAGTACCTACAATGAGCAGTTCTTC
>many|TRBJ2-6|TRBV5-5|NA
CASSFGAGANVLTF
TGTGCCAGCAGCTTTGGGGCTGGGGCCAACGTCCTGACTTTC
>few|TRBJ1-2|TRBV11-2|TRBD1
CASTFTGGGYGYTF
TGTGCCAGCACCTTCACAGGGGGGGGCTATGGCTACACCTTC
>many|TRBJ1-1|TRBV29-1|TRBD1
CSVSRTGLTEAFF
TGCAGCGTTAGTAGGACAGGGTTGACTGAAGCTTTCTTT
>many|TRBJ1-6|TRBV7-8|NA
CASSTRLIRTVRGDSPLHF
TGTGCCAGCAGCACAAGACTCATTAGGACAGTCCGCGGCGATTCACCCCTCCACTTT
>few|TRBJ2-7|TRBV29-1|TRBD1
CSVGGTGSYYEQYF
TGCAGCGTCGGAGGGACAGGATCATACTACGAGCAGTACTTC
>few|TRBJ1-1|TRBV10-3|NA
CAISEGTEAFF
TGTGCCATCAGTGAAGGGACTGAAGCTTTCTTT
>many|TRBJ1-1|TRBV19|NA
CASSPITWTEAFF
TGTGCCAGTAGTCCCATTACCTGGACTGAAGCTTTCTTT
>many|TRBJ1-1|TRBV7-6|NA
CASSSTPNTEAFF
TGTGCCAGCAGCTCCACGCCCAACACTGAAGCTTTCTTT
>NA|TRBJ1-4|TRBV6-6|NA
CASRPEGEKLFF
TGTGCCAGCAGACCCGAGGGTGAAAAACTGTTTTTT
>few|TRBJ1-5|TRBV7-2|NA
CASSSRSGNQPQHF
TGTGCCAGCAGCTCCCGGTCAGGGAATCAGCCCCAGCATTTT
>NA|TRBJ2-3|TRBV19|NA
CASSPPWDTQYF
TGTGCCAGTAGTCCCCCTTGGGATACGCAGTATTTT
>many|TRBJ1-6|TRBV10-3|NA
CAIGELGTSDSPLHF
TGTGCCATCGGGGAACTCGGGACCTCGGACTCACCCCTCCACTTT
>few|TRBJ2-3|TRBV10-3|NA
CAISDPSTVGTDTQYF
TGTGCCATCAGTGACCCTAGCACCGTCGGCACAGATACGCAGTATTTT
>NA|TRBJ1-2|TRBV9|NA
CASYRTSGVKRDGYTF
TGTGCCAGCTACCGAACGTCAGGGGTTAAGAGGGATGGCTACACCTTC
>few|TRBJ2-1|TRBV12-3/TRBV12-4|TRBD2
CASSDQRGGGGYNEQFF
TGTGCCAGCAGCGACCAGCGCGGCGGGGGAGGGTACAATGAGCAGTTCTTC
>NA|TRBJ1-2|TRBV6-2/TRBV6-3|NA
CASSYSKGSDGYTF
TGTGCCAGCAGTTACTCGAAGGGTTCAGATGGCTACACCTTC
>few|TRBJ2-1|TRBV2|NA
CASSWESGNEQFF
TGTGCCAGCAGTTGGGAATCGGGTAATGAGCAGTTCTTC
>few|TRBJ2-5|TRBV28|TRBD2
CASRVAGGQETQYF
TGTGCCAGCAGGGTAGCGGGGGGCCAAGAGACCCAGTACTTC
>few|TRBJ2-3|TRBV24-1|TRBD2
CATSDPGLTDTQYF
TGTGCCACCAGTGACCCGGGACTAACAGATACGCAGTATTTT
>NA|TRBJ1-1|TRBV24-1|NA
CAPNLLGRPYEAFF
TGTGCCCCAAATTTACTCGGGCGGCCATATGAAGCTTTCTTT
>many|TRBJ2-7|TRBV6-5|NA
CASSYSAGQGGYEQYF
TGTGCCAGCAGTTACTCGGCGGGGCAGGGTGGGTACGAGCAGTACTTC
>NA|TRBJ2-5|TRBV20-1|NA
CSARDRSETQYF
TGCAGTGCTAGAGATCGGTCGGAGACCCAGTACTTC
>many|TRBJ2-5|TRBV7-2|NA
CASSLWSRETQYF
TGTGCCAGCAGCTTATGGAGTCGTGAGACCCAGTACTTC
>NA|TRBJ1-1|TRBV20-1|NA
CSVSKNTEAFF
TGCAGTGTAAGCAAGAACACTGAAGCTTTCTTT
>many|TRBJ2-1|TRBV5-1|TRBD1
CASSTGDRAGEQFF
TGCGCCAGCAGCACCGGGGACAGGGCGGGTGAGCAGTTCTTC
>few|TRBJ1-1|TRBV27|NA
CASNRPGASGTEAFF
TGTGCCAGCAATCGCCCCGGAGCCTCCGGCACTGAAGCTTTCTTT
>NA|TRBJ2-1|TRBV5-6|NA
CASSLYGGKEQFF
TGTGCCAGCAGCTTGTACGGGGGCAAGGAGCAGTTCTTC
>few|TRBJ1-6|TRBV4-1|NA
CASSQGIDSPLHF
TGCGCCAGCAGCCAGGGAATCGATTCACCCCTCCACTTT
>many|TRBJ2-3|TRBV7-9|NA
CASSLGLFTDTQYF
TGTGCCAGCAGCTTAGGGCTCTTCACAGATACGCAGTATTTT
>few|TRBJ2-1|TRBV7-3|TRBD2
CASQLAGGPLSGNEQFF
TGTGCCAGCCAACTAGCGGGGGGGCCTTTAAGTGGGAATGAGCAGTTCTTC
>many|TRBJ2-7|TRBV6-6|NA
CASSTVLGFRQYF
TGTGCCAGCAGTACCGTTTTAGGCTTCCGGCAGTACTTC
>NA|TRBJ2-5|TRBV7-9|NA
CASSDADGDPFEAQYF
TGTGCCAGCAGCGATGCGGACGGCGACCCCTTTGAGGCCCAGTACTTC
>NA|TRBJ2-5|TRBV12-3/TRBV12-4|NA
CASSFGQFGTQYF
TGTGCCAGCAGTTTCGGGCAGTTTGGGACCCAGTACTTC
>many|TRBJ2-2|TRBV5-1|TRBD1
CASSLRQGAGELFF
TGCGCCAGCAGCTTGAGACAGGGCGCCGGGGAGCTGTTTTTT
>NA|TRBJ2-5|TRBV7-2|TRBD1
CASSSDRGHGETQYF
TGTGCCAGCAGCTCCGACAGGGGGCACGGGGAGACCCAGTACTTC
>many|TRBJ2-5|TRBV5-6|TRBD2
CASTERGAQETQYF
TGTGCCAGCACAGAGCGGGGGGCCCAAGAGACCCAGTACTTC
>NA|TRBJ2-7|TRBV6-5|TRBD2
CASSYRGGAPYEQYF
TGTGCCAGCAGTTACCGCGGGGGGGCCCCCTACGAGCAGTACTTC
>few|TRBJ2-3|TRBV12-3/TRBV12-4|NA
CASTLGGLRDTQYF
TGTGCCAGCACCTTGGGGGGTTTGAGAGATACGCAGTATTTT
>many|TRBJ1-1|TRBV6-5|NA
CASSYSSSMNTEAFF
TGTGCCAGCAGTTACTCGTCCAGTATGAACACTGAAGCTTTCTTT